This is a list of T cell receptor beta chains from one sample in a study of shared clonotypes between healthy human individuals. The repertoire was sequenced with immunoSEQ multiplex PCR; TCRdb's copy has only in-frame clones and lacks some. This repertoire shows about 2 million clones, approximately 94% found once; its top ten account for roughly 1.2%. Sequenced: naive CD8+ T cells sorted from blood. The receptor set was obtained from a man aged 18-30 years in good health. Both conserved end residues are part of each CDR3. D genes are given only for firm matches. Clone size is given for some rows only: seen once, a few or many times, or a class if the clone is expanded.

v_gene,abundance,j_gene,d_gene,CDR3nt,CDR3aa
TRBV6-1,once,TRBJ2-7,NA,TGTGCCAGCACCTGGAGCAGGGGAGGGTATGACGAGCAGTACTTC,CASTWSRGGYDEQYF
TRBV6-1,NA,TRBJ2-1,NA,TGTGCCAGCAGTGAAGAGGGAACGAGGGCCGATGAGCAGTTCTTC,CASSEEGTRADEQFF
TRBV2,NA,TRBJ2-5,TRBD2,TGTGCCAGCAGTGACCTGCCAGCGGGGGGTTCACAAGAGACCCAGTACTTC,CASSDLPAGGSQETQYF
TRBV25-1,NA,TRBJ1-1,NA,TGTGCCAGCAGTGATTCGCGGTGGGCTTTCTTT,CASSDSRWAFF
TRBV5-1,NA,TRBJ2-7,NA,TGCGCCACCCCGGTGGGGGGCTCCTACGAGCAGTACTTC,CATPVGGSYEQYF
TRBV13,NA,TRBJ2-1,NA,TGTGCCAGCAGCTACCGGGACGCGTACAATGAGCAGTTCTTC,CASSYRDAYNEQFF
TRBV27,NA,TRBJ2-5,TRBD1,TGTGCCAGCAGTTGGGGGACAGGGGGGGAGACCCAGTACTTC,CASSWGTGGETQYF
TRBV7-6,NA,TRBJ2-5,NA,TGTGCCAGCAGCTTGGCCGGGGGGCCTCCTGGGGAGACCCAGTACTTC,CASSLAGGPPGETQYF
TRBV15,NA,TRBJ1-1,NA,TGTGCCACCAGCAGGGCACAGGAGGGCACTGAAGCTTTCTTT,CATSRAQEGTEAFF
TRBV6-1,NA,TRBJ2-7,TRBD1,TGTGCCAGCAGTGATCCCCGGGACAGGGGGCTCAACGAGCAGTACTTC,CASSDPRDRGLNEQYF
TRBV7-9,NA,TRBJ2-7,TRBD1,TGTGCCAGCAGCTCCCGGGACAGGGACTCCTACGAGCAGTACTTC,CASSSRDRDSYEQYF
TRBV15,NA,TRBJ1-2,TRBD1,TGTGCCACCAGCAGAGATCCGGGACAGGGCATCGGTGGCTACACCTTC,CATSRDPGQGIGGYTF
TRBV9,NA,TRBJ1-2,NA,TGTGCCAGCAGCGTAGAAACAGGGACTACCTACTATGGCTACACCTTC,CASSVETGTTYYGYTF
TRBV30,few,TRBJ1-3,TRBD1,TGTGCCTGCACACAGGGGACACGGGAAAACACCATATATTTT,CACTQGTRENTIYF
TRBV4-1,NA,TRBJ2-7,NA,TGCGCCAGCAGCCAAGAGCTTATTACAGAAAGCTCCTACGAGCAGTACTTC,CASSQELITESSYEQYF
TRBV2,NA,TRBJ2-1,NA,TGTGCCAGCAGCGTACAGGGAGGAGACTCCTACAATGAGCAGTTCTTC,CASSVQGGDSYNEQFF
TRBV9,NA,TRBJ2-2,NA,TGTGCCAGCAGCGCTGCTAGCGTCTCCGGGGAGCTGTTTTTT,CASSAASVSGELFF
TRBV11-2,NA,TRBJ2-3,NA,TGTGCCAGCAGCTTAAGGTCCACAGATACGCAGTATTTT,CASSLRSTDTQYF
TRBV7-2,NA,TRBJ2-7,NA,TGTGCCAGCAGCTTCTCGACAGCGAGCTCCTACGAGCAGTACTTC,CASSFSTASSYEQYF
TRBV4-1,NA,TRBJ1-1,NA,TGCGCCAGCAGCCAAGTCGGCGGGCCCACTGAAGCTTTCTTT,CASSQVGGPTEAFF
TRBV18,NA,TRBJ2-1,NA,TGTGCCAGCTCAGACGGTTACAATGAGCAGTTCTTC,CASSDGYNEQFF
TRBV2,NA,TRBJ2-3,TRBD2,TGTGCCAGCTCACGGACTAGCGGGGGCCTCACAGATACGCAGTATTTT,CASSRTSGGLTDTQYF
TRBV7-2,NA,TRBJ1-2,TRBD1,TGTGCCAGCAGCCTTACAGGGGTCGCTCATGGCTACACCTTC,CASSLTGVAHGYTF
TRBV10-3,NA,TRBJ2-3,TRBD1,TGTGCCATCAGTGAGTCGACCGACAGGGTAAACACAGATACGCAGTATTTT,CAISESTDRVNTDTQYF